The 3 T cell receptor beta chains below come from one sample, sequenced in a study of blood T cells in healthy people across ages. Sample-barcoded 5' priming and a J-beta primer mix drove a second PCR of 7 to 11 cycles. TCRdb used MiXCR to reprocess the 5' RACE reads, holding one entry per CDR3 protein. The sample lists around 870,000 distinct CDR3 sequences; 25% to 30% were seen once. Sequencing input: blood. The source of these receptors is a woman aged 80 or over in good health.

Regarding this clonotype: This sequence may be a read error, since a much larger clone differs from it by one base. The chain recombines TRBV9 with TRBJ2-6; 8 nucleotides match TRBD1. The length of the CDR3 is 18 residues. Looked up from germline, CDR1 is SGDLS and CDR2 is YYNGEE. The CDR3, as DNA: TGTGCCAGCAGCTCCCGGACAGGGTTGATTAGTGGGGCCAACGTCCAGACTTTC. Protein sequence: CASSSRTGLISGANVQTF. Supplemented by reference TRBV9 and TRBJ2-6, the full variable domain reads DSGVTQTPKHLITATGQRVTLRCSPRSGDLSVYWYQQSLDQGLQFLIQYYNGEERAKGNILERFSAQQFPDLHSELNLSSLELGDSALYFCASSSRTGLISGANVQTFGAGSRLTVL.

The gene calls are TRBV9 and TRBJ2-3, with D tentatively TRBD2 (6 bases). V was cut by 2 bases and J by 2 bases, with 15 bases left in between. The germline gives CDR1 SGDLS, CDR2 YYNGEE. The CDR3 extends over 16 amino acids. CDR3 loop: CASSVFARDPTDTQYF. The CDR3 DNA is TGTGCCAGCAGCGTCTTTGCGCGGGACCCCACAGATACGCAGTATTTT.

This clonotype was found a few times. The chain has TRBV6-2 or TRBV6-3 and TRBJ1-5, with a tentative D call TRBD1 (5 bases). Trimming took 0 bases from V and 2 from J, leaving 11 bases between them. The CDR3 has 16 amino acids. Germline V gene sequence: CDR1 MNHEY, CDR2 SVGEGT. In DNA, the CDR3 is TGTGCCAGCAGTTACTCGTCCGGGGCTGGCAATCAGCCCCAGCATTTT. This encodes CASSYSSGAGNQPQHF.